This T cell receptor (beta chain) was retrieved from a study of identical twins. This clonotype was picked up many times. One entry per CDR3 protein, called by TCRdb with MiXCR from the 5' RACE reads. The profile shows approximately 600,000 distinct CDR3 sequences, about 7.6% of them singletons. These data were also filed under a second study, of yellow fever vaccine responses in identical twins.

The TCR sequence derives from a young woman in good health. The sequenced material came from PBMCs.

The CDR3, as DNA: TGCGCCAGCAGCTTGGGGAGCAGGATTTACACTGAAGCTTTCTTT. Translating gives CASSLGSRIYTEAFF. The rearrangement joins TRBV5-1 to TRBJ1-1; no clear D gene. V shed 0 bases and J shed 3 bases, with 12 bases lying between them. The CDR3 loop spans 15 amino acids. The V gene's germline CDR1 is SGHRS and CDR2 YFSETQ. The full variable domain, its missing parts supplied by reference TRBV5-1 and TRBJ1-1, is KAGVTQTPRYLIKTRGQQVTLSCSPISGHRSVSWYQQTPGQGLQFLFEYFSETQRNKGNFPGRFSGRQFSNSRSEMNVSTLELGDSALYLCASSLGSRIYTEAFFGQGTRLTVV.